This T cell receptor (beta chain) was obtained from a study of blood T cell repertoires in COVID-19. About the research overall: From T cells, B-cell-depleted T cells, or PBMCs came the material, which was cDNA or gDNA.

The method was immunoSEQ multiplex PCR; TCRdb's version includes in-frame clones alone and lacks a portion of them. In the table there are approximately 92,000 clones, 82% of which are singletons. Germline CDR1 and CDR2: SGDLS and YYNGEE. CDR3 length equals 15 residues. V trimming: 3 bases; J trimming: 0 bases; junction bases outside the gene matches: 2. The TCR originated in an elderly man with acute or convalescent COVID-19. The sample was peripheral blood. The chain recombines TRBV9 with TRBJ1-3; 8 positions agree with TRBD1. The DNA for the CDR3 is TGTGCCAGCAGCGCGGACAGGGCCTCTGGAAACACCATATATTTT. As protein: CASSADRASGNTIYF.